Included here is one TCR beta chain sequence, with context. This record comes from a study of cytomegalovirus exposure and HLA in healthy donors. The germline V and J ends were trimmed by 2 bases and 5 bases, with 10 bases remaining between them. CDR1 SGHDT and CDR2 YYEEEE come from the germline V gene. This CDR3 contains 13 residues. The PCR used 60 Vbeta and 13 Jbeta primers. Generated by immunoSEQ multiplex PCR, the TCRdb table keeps only in-frame clones and is missing some. The sample spans around 100,000 clones; the ten largest clones claim about 3%. Sequencing was done on a sample of PBMCs. The chain has TRBV5-6 and TRBJ1-2; D ambiguous. The clonotype comes from a man in his forties in good health and CMV-seronegative. CDR3 protein: CASSLNREYGYTF. The CDR3 nucleotides read TGTGCCAGCAGCTTAAACAGAGAATATGGCTACACCTTC.